These T cell receptor beta chains were read from a single sample in a study of blood T cell repertoires in COVID-19. Data came from immunoSEQ multiplex PCR; TCRdb stores just in-frame clones and leaves some out. The profile shows around 140,000 clones, about four fifths of them singletons. Sequenced input: peripheral blood. These receptors were obtained from a man younger than 40 with COVID-19, enrolled during active disease. Both conserved end residues are part of each CDR3. The order of the fields is D gene, clone size, J gene, CDR3 length, V gene, CDR3 DNA, CDR3 protein. A D gene is named only where the DNA matches it firmly. Not every row has a clone size; where given, it reads once, few, many or a size class.

d_gene: .
abundance: .
j_gene: TRBJ2-7
len: 11
v_gene: TRBV6-1
CDR3nt: TGTGCCAGCAGTGACAGGAACGAGCAGTACTTC
CDR3aa: CASSDRNEQYF

d_gene: TRBD2
abundance: .
j_gene: TRBJ2-1
len: 14
v_gene: TRBV10-3
CDR3nt: TGTGCCATCAGTCGCGGGAGAAAGGTCGATGAGCAGTTCTTC
CDR3aa: CAISRGRKVDEQFF

d_gene: TRBD2
abundance: few
j_gene: TRBJ2-2
len: 16
v_gene: TRBV27
CDR3nt: TGTGCCAGCAGACCCCCCACTAGCGCGAACACCGGGGAGCTGTTTTTT
CDR3aa: CASRPPTSANTGELFF

d_gene: TRBD1
abundance: .
j_gene: TRBJ1-6
len: 15
v_gene: TRBV11-2
CDR3nt: TGTGCCAGCAGCCCACGACAGGGTCGAAATTCACCCCTCCACTTT
CDR3aa: CASSPRQGRNSPLHF

d_gene: TRBD2
abundance: .
j_gene: TRBJ2-7
len: 11
v_gene: TRBV3-1/TRBV3-2
CDR3nt: TGTGCCAGCGTCTCTAGCGGTGAGCAGTACTTC
CDR3aa: CASVSSGEQYF

d_gene: TRBD1
abundance: .
j_gene: TRBJ2-3
len: 16
v_gene: TRBV5-4
CDR3nt: TGTGCCAGCAGCCGAGCCGGGACAGGGGGCACAGATACGCAGTATTTT
CDR3aa: CASSRAGTGGTDTQYF

d_gene: .
abundance: .
j_gene: TRBJ2-7
len: 13
v_gene: TRBV10-1
CDR3nt: TGCGCCAGCAGTGAGTCGCAGTACTACGAGCAGTACTTC
CDR3aa: CASSESQYYEQYF

d_gene: TRBD2
abundance: .
j_gene: TRBJ2-3
len: 15
v_gene: TRBV2
CDR3nt: TGTGCCAGCAGAACTAGCGGGACTAGCACAGATACGCAGTATTTT
CDR3aa: CASRTSGTSTDTQYF

d_gene: .
abundance: .
j_gene: TRBJ2-6
len: 14
v_gene: TRBV29-1
CDR3nt: TGCAGCGTTCATCAGGATTCTGGGGCCAACGTCCTGACTTTC
CDR3aa: CSVHQDSGANVLTF

d_gene: TRBD2
abundance: .
j_gene: TRBJ2-1
len: 16
v_gene: TRBV27
CDR3nt: TGTGCCAGCAGTACTCTAGCGGCCAAATCCTACAATGAGCAGTTCTTC
CDR3aa: CASSTLAAKSYNEQFF

d_gene: TRBD1
abundance: .
j_gene: TRBJ1-2
len: 15
v_gene: TRBV5-6
CDR3nt: TGTGCCAGCAGCACAAAGACAGGGGTCGGCTATGGCTACACCTTC
CDR3aa: CASSTKTGVGYGYTF

d_gene: TRBD2
abundance: few
j_gene: TRBJ2-7
len: 15
v_gene: TRBV5-4
CDR3nt: TGTGCCAGCAGCTCCGAGGGCGGGAGTGGTTACGAGCAGTACTTC
CDR3aa: CASSSEGGSGYEQYF

d_gene: TRBD2
abundance: .
j_gene: TRBJ2-2
len: 16
v_gene: TRBV3-1/TRBV3-2
CDR3nt: TGTGCCAGCAGCCTCCGACTAGCGGCTAACACCGGGGAGCTGTTTTTT
CDR3aa: CASSLRLAANTGELFF

d_gene: TRBD1
abundance: .
j_gene: TRBJ1-2
len: 15
v_gene: TRBV7-2
CDR3nt: TGTGCCAGCAGCTTTCCGGACAGGGGAGTCTATGGCTACACCTTC
CDR3aa: CASSFPDRGVYGYTF

d_gene: .
abundance: .
j_gene: TRBJ2-2
len: 13
v_gene: TRBV5-8
CDR3nt: TGTGCCAGCAGCCAGGTGGCGCGAGGGGAGCTGTTTTTT
CDR3aa: CASSQVARGELFF

d_gene: .
abundance: .
j_gene: TRBJ2-3
len: 12
v_gene: TRBV28
CDR3nt: TGTGCCAGCAGTTCGGGGGCAGATACGCAGTATTTT
CDR3aa: CASSSGADTQYF

d_gene: .
abundance: .
j_gene: TRBJ1-3
len: 13
v_gene: TRBV9
CDR3nt: TGTGCCAGCAGCGTAGAAAGGGGCAACACCATATATTTT
CDR3aa: CASSVERGNTIYF

d_gene: TRBD1
abundance: .
j_gene: TRBJ2-5
len: 15
v_gene: TRBV7-2
CDR3nt: TGTGCCAGCAGCTTAACTTTGGACAGGCGGCAGACCCAGTACTTC
CDR3aa: CASSLTLDRRQTQYF

d_gene: TRBD1
abundance: .
j_gene: TRBJ2-3
len: 15
v_gene: TRBV6-4
CDR3nt: TGTGCCAGCAGTGACACAGGGGGACGGGGAGATACGCAGTATTTT
CDR3aa: CASSDTGGRGDTQYF

d_gene: .
abundance: .
j_gene: TRBJ2-1
len: 15
v_gene: TRBV28
CDR3nt: TGTGCCAGCAGTCGGCGGGACCCCTCCTACAATGAGCAGTTCTTC
CDR3aa: CASSRRDPSYNEQFF

d_gene: TRBD1
abundance: .
j_gene: TRBJ2-3
len: 14
v_gene: TRBV12-5
CDR3nt: TGTGCTAGTGGTACCGGACAGGTCACAGATACGCAGTATTTT
CDR3aa: CASGTGQVTDTQYF

d_gene: TRBD1
abundance: .
j_gene: TRBJ2-7
len: 14
v_gene: TRBV9
CDR3nt: TGTGCCAGCAGCGTAGGGACAGGGGGCTGTGAGCAGTACTTC
CDR3aa: CASSVGTGGCEQYF

d_gene: .
abundance: .
j_gene: TRBJ1-3
len: 13
v_gene: TRBV7-9
CDR3nt: TGTGCCAGCAGGCGCGACACTGGAAACACCATATATTTT
CDR3aa: CASRRDTGNTIYF

d_gene: TRBD1
abundance: .
j_gene: TRBJ2-7
len: 13
v_gene: TRBV29-1
CDR3nt: TGCAGCGTTAACGACAGGGACACCTACGAGCAGTACTTC
CDR3aa: CSVNDRDTYEQYF

d_gene: .
abundance: .
j_gene: TRBJ2-1
len: 14
v_gene: TRBV6-5
CDR3nt: TGTGCCAGCAGTTACTCGTCGGGTTACAATGAGCAGTTCTTC
CDR3aa: CASSYSSGYNEQFF

d_gene: .
abundance: .
j_gene: TRBJ2-7
len: 13
v_gene: TRBV27
CDR3nt: TGTGCCAGCAGCCGTGGGGGGTTGGGGGAGCAGTACTTC
CDR3aa: CASSRGGLGEQYF

d_gene: .
abundance: many
j_gene: TRBJ1-4
len: 15
v_gene: TRBV7-9
CDR3nt: TGTGCCAGCAGCTTACAACAGGGAACTAATGAAAAACTGTTTTTT
CDR3aa: CASSLQQGTNEKLFF

d_gene: TRBD2
abundance: .
j_gene: TRBJ2-7
len: 9
v_gene: TRBV10-2
CDR3nt: TGCGCCAGCAGTGCGGGGGGGTACTTC
CDR3aa: CASSAGGYF

d_gene: .
abundance: .
j_gene: TRBJ1-2
len: 14
v_gene: TRBV6-5
CDR3nt: TGTGCCAGCAGTACTGGGGGGACCAAGCATGGCTACACCTTC
CDR3aa: CASSTGGTKHGYTF

d_gene: TRBD1
abundance: .
j_gene: TRBJ1-1
len: 13
v_gene: TRBV28
CDR3nt: TGTGCCAGCCGGTACAGGGGGCGAACTGAAGCTTTCTTT
CDR3aa: CASRYRGRTEAFF

d_gene: .
abundance: .
j_gene: TRBJ2-5
len: 14
v_gene: TRBV7-7
CDR3nt: TGTGCTAGCACCCCCCCACCAGGGAAAGAGACCCAGTACTTC
CDR3aa: CASTPPPGKETQYF

d_gene: .
abundance: .
j_gene: TRBJ1-6
len: 16
v_gene: TRBV10-3
CDR3nt: TGTGCCATCAGTGAGTCGGGGATGGGGGCGACTTCACCCCTCCACTTT
CDR3aa: CAISESGMGATSPLHF

d_gene: .
abundance: .
j_gene: TRBJ1-1
len: 13
v_gene: TRBV7-2
CDR3nt: TGTGCCCTCCTAGGACAGTCGAGCACTGAAGCTTTCTTT
CDR3aa: CALLGQSSTEAFF

d_gene: .
abundance: .
j_gene: TRBJ2-3
len: 14
v_gene: TRBV5-1
CDR3nt: TGCGCCAGCACCCAAGGGGGAAGCACAGATACGCAGTATTTT
CDR3aa: CASTQGGSTDTQYF

d_gene: .
abundance: .
j_gene: TRBJ2-1
len: 14
v_gene: TRBV14
CDR3nt: TGTGCCAGCAGCAGACGGGGTACCGGCAATGAGCAGTTCTTC
CDR3aa: CASSRRGTGNEQFF

d_gene: TRBD2
abundance: once
j_gene: TRBJ2-3
len: 16
v_gene: TRBV11-2
CDR3nt: TGTGCCAGCAGCTTAGTCAGCGGGAGGAGCACAGATACGCAGTATTTT
CDR3aa: CASSLVSGRSTDTQYF

d_gene: TRBD1
abundance: .
j_gene: TRBJ1-6
len: 16
v_gene: TRBV6-5
CDR3nt: TGTGCCAGCAGTTACTCGAGGGACAGCAATAATTCACCCCTCCACTTT
CDR3aa: CASSYSRDSNNSPLHF

d_gene: TRBD2
abundance: few
j_gene: TRBJ2-1
len: 17
v_gene: TRBV24-1
CDR3nt: TGTGCCACCAGTGATGGGGCTAGCGGGACGACCTACAATGAGCAGTTCTTC
CDR3aa: CATSDGASGTTYNEQFF